The 18 T cell receptor beta chains below come from one sample, sequenced in a study of Graves' ophthalmopathy and Graves' hyperthyroidism. For repertoire sequencing, the TCR beta CDR3 regions were amplified from RNA transcripts. The first round was an RT-PCR with HTBI primers, and the second round was a multiplex PCR. In TCRdb, the multiplex PCR reads were re-called with MiXCR into one record per CDR3 protein. The data hold roughly 380,000 distinct CDR3 sequences, with over 15% observed a single time. Sequenced input: peripheral blood. The origin of the receptors is a woman under 30 with stable Graves' hyperthyroidism.

At least ten counts were recorded for this clonotype. This chain uses TRBV7-9 with TRBJ2-7; 9 nucleotides line up with TRBD2. The length of the CDR3 is 14 residues. The ends lost 7 bases at V and 2 bases at J; junction bases unmatched: 6. Germline loops: CDR1 SEHNR, CDR2 FQNEAQ (reference sequence). CDR3 nucleotide sequence: TGTGCCAGCACAAGACTAGCGGAACCCTACGAGCAGTACTTC. This sequence encodes CASTRLAEPYEQYF.

This clonotype was counted many times. The V gene is TRBV20-1, the J gene TRBJ1-2; possibly TRBD1 for D (5 bases). The germline V gene has CDR1 DFQATT and CDR2 SNEGSKA (reference sequence). The CDR3 runs 13 residues. Between the trimmed V and J ends, which lost 6 bases and 7 bases, there was a span of 18 bases. This CDR3 is CSAPPPGLSGYTF. The CDR3 nucleotides are TGCAGTGCCCCCCCGCCGGGGCTTAGTGGCTACACCTTC.

This clonotype has ten or more counts. This chain links TRBV19 with TRBJ1-2; possibly TRBD1 for D (6 bases). Germline CDR1 reads LNHDA; CDR2 reads SQIVND (reference sequence). Between the trimmed V and J ends, which lost 6 bases and 8 bases, there was a span of 16 bases. The CDR3 loop spans 13 amino acids. The CDR3 DNA sequence: TGTGCCAGTAGCGCTGGGACACGGTCCGGCTACACCTTC. Protein product: CASSAGTRSGYTF.

At least ten counts were recorded for this clonotype. The V and J genes are TRBV7-3 and TRBJ2-5; D is perhaps TRBD1 (6 bases). This CDR3 is 15 amino acids long. Germline V lookup: CDR1 SGHTA, CDR2 FQGTGA. V lost 5 bases and J lost 5, with 18 bases in between. CDR3 amino acids: CASSQTGFLQETQYF. CDR3 sequence (DNA): TGTGCCAGCAGCCAAACAGGGTTTCTGCAGGAGACCCAGTACTTC. The variable domain in full, completed from reference TRBV7-3 and TRBJ2-5, reads GAGVSQTPSNKVTEKGKYVELRCDPISGHTALYWYRQSLGQGPEFLIYFQGTGAADDSGLPNDRFFAVRPEGSVSTLKIQRTERGDSAVYLCASSQTGFLQETQYFGPGTRLLVL.

This clonotype came up a few times. CDR3 DNA: TGTGCCAGCAGTGGAAGATCTGGGAGGCAAGAGACCCAGTACTTC. As protein: CASSGRSGRQETQYF. The rearrangement joins TRBV2 to TRBJ2-5; perhaps TRBD2 as D (6 bases). The CDR3 totals 15 residues. Trimming stripped 4 bases from V and 2 bases from J, with 14 bases between. Looked up from germline, CDR1 is SNHLY and CDR2 is FYNNEI.

This clonotype has at least ten counts. This chain's CDR3 is CATGESINQETQYF. CDR3 DNA: TGTGCCACGGGGGAATCGATAAATCAAGAGACCCAGTACTTC. The rearrangement links TRBV15 to TRBJ2-5; TRBD1 or TRBD2 may be the D gene (5 bases each). The V and J ends lost 9 bases and 2 bases respectively, with 16 bases between them. This CDR3 contains 14 residues. In germline, CDR1 is LNHNV, CDR2 YYDKDF (reference sequence).

This clonotype has ten or more counts. V and J are TRBV3-1 and TRBJ1-1; TRBD1 is a possible D gene (6 bases). V was cut by 1 base and J by 5 bases, with 8 bases left in between. Germline V CDR1 and CDR2: LGHDT, YNNKEL (reference sequence). The CDR3 covers 13 residues. CDR3 nucleotides: TGTGCCAGCAGCCAAGTCGGGACAACTGAAGCTTTCTTT. Its translation is CASSQVGTTEAFF.

This clonotype occurred a few times. With a much larger clone just one base away, this may be a read error. This chain links TRBV7-3 with TRBJ2-7; TRBD2 is a possible D gene (5 bases). The germline CDR1 and CDR2 sequences are SGHTA and FQGTGA. This CDR3 comprises 15 residues. Trimming took off 1 base at V and 0 bases at J, with 10 bases between the two ends. In nucleotides, the CDR3 is TGTGCCAGCAGCTTAAGTCCGGGAAGCTCCTACGAGCAGTACTTC. It codes for CASSLSPGSSYEQYF.

This clonotype was observed many times. This sequence joins TRBV6-2 or TRBV6-3 and TRBJ1-3; D gene ambiguous. The CDR3 is 16 amino acids. Germline-derived CDR1 and CDR2 are MNHEY and SVGEGT. V was cut by 2 bases and J by 0 bases, with 11 bases left in between. CDR3 sequence: CASSYSLGLSGNTIYF. The DNA of the CDR3 is TGTGCCAGCAGTTACAGTCTCGGCCTCTCTGGAAACACCATATATTTT.

This clonotype was observed at least ten times. The chain is built from TRBV6-5 and TRBJ1-2; 8 bases fit TRBD1. CDR3 length equals 13 residues. Germline V lookup: CDR1 MNHEY, CDR2 SVGAGI. Trimming at V came to 2 bases and at J to 8 bases, leaving 4 bases not matched to a gene. CDR3 loop: CASSYRQGQGYTF. CDR3 coding DNA: TGTGCCAGCAGTTACCGACAGGGGCAGGGCTACACCTTC.

Comments on this clonotype: As the CDR3 is not closed by the conserved phenylalanine or tryptophan, this likely results from a read error. This chain links TRBV12-3 or TRBV12-4 with TRBJ1-3; no clear D gene. Trimming removed 9 bases from V and 0 bases from J, with 12 bases in between. The CDR3 spans 14 residues. CDR3 residues: CASHLTDSGNTIYS. The CDR3 nucleotides are TGTGCCAGTCATTTGACGGACTCTGGAAACACCATATATTCT.

The CDR3 spells CASSHWDRSSYGYTF. The CDR3 region has the DNA TGCGCCAGCAGCCATTGGGACAGATCTTCCTATGGCTACACCTTC. This chain uses TRBV4-1 with TRBJ1-2, with 7 bases that match TRBD1. Germline CDR1 and CDR2: MGHRA and YSYEKL. The V segment lost 3 bases and the J segment 4 bases; nucleotides outside the gene matches: 8. The CDR3 covers 15 residues.

This clonotype was seen many times. The rearrangement uses TRBV19 and TRBJ2-7; perhaps TRBD2 as D (6 bases). This CDR3 spans 16 amino acids. Trimming shortened V by 3 bases and J by 1 base, and 16 bases separated the two germline ends. The germline CDR1 and CDR2 sequences are LNHDA and SQIVND (reference sequence). CDR3 loop: CASSMSPGVASYEQYF. Here the CDR3 DNA reads TGTGCCAGTAGTATGAGCCCGGGGGTCGCATCCTACGAGCAGTACTTC.

This rearrangement joins TRBV12-3 or TRBV12-4 to TRBJ1-1; D may be TRBD1 (6 bases). V was pared by 5 bases and J by 5 bases, with 21 bases between. The CDR3 runs 16 residues. The CDR3 region is CASSKGTIATGTEAFF. In nucleotides, the CDR3 is TGTGCCAGCAGTAAAGGGACAATTGCTACTGGGACTGAAGCTTTCTTT.

This clonotype was seen many times. The chain joins TRBV19 to TRBJ2-7; D not certain. CDR1 is LNHDA, CDR2 SQIVND, per germline (reference sequence). Deletions cut 0 bases from V and 3 bases from J, with 6 bases between. The CDR3 is 13 residues long. The CDR3 protein is CASSIDPFYEQYF. For the CDR3, the DNA is TGTGCCAGTAGTATAGATCCTTTCTACGAGCAGTACTTC.

The chain couples TRBV5-1 to TRBJ2-7; possible D gene TRBD2, 5 bases. CDR1 and CDR2 from the germline V gene are SGHRS and YFSETQ. V was shortened by 5 bases and J by 2 bases, with 11 bases between the two germline ends. The CDR3 is made up of 13 amino acids. CDR3: CASREGLTYEQYF. In nucleotides, the CDR3 is TGCGCCAGCAGGGAAGGACTGACCTACGAGCAGTACTTC. Drawing the rest from reference TRBV5-1 and TRBJ2-7, the complete variable domain is KAGVTQTPRYLIKTRGQQVTLSCSPISGHRSVSWYQQTPGQGLQFLFEYFSETQRNKGNFPGRFSGRQFSNSRSEMNVSTLELGDSALYLCASREGLTYEQYFGPGTRLTVT.

The chain recombines TRBV7-9 with TRBJ2-6; TRBD1 might be the D (5 bases). Germline V gene lookup returns CDR1 SEHNR and CDR2 FQNEAQ (reference sequence). CDR3 length equals 15 residues. Trimming took 2 bases from V and 4 from J, leaving 9 bases between them. CDR3 nucleotides: TGTGCCAGCAGCTTAAGGGGCCCCGGGGCCAACGTCCTGACTTTC. Its protein product is CASSLRGPGANVLTF.

This clonotype was recorded at least ten times. The chain couples TRBV19 to TRBJ1-1; 8 bases are a match to TRBD1. V lost 4 bases to trimming and J lost 5 bases; unmatched junction nucleotides: 3. The V gene's germline CDR1 is LNHDA and CDR2 SQIVND (reference sequence). This CDR3 comprises 13 residues. CDR3 sequence (DNA): TGTGCCAGTAGTAGGAGGGACAGGACTGAAGCTTTCTTT. It yields the protein CASSRRDRTEAFF.